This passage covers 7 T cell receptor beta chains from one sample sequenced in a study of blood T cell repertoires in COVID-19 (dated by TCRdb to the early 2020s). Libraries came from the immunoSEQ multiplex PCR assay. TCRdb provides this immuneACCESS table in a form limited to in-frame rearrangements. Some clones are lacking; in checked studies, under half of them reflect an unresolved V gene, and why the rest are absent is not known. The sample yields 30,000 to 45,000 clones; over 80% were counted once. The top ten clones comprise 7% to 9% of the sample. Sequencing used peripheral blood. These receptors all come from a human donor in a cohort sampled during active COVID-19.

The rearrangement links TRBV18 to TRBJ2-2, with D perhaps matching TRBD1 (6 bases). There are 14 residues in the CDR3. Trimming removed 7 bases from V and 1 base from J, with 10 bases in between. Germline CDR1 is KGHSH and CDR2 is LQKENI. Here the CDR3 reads CASFRDKNTGELFF. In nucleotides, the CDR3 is TGTGCCAGCTTTCGGGACAAGAACACCGGGGAGCTGTTTTTT.

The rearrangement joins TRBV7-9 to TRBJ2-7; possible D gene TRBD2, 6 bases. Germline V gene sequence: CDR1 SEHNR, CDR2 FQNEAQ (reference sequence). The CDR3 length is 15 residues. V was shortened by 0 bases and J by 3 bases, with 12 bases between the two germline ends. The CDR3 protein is CASSLAGGSHYEQYF. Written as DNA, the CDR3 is TGTGCCAGCAGCTTAGCCGGGGGATCGCACTACGAGCAGTACTTC.

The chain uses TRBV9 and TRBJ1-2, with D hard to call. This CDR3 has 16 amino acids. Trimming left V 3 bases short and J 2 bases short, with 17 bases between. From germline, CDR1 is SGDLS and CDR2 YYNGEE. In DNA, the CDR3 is TGTGCCAGCAGCGGAAGAGGTGTCAGCTTAAACTATGGCTACACCTTC. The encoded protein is CASSGRGVSLNYGYTF.

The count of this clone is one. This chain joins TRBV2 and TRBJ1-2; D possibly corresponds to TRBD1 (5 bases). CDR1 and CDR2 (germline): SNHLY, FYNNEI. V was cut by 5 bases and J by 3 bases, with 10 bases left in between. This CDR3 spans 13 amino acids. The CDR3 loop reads CASSLDTDYGYTF. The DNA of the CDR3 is TGTGCCAGCAGTTTGGACACGGACTATGGCTACACCTTC.

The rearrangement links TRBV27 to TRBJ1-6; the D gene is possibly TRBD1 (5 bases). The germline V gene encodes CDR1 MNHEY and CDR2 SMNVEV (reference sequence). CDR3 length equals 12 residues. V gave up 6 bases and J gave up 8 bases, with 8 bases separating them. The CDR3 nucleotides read TGTGCCAGCAGATGGGGGGATTCACCCCTCCACTTT. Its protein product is CASRWGDSPLHF.

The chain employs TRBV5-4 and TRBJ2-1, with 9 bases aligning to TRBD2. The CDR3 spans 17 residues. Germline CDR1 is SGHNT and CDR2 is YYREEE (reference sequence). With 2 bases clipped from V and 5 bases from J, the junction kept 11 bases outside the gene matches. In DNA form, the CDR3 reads TGTGCCAGCAGCTTTGGCGGGGGGGTAGCGGGAGACAATGAGCAGTTCTTC. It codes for CASSFGGGVAGDNEQFF. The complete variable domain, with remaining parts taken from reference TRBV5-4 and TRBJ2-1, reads ETGVTQSPTHLIKTRGQQVTLRCSSQSGHNTVSWYQQALGQGPQFIFQYYREEENGRGNFPPRFSGLQFPNYSSELNVNALELDDSALYLCASSFGGGVAGDNEQFFGPGTRLTVL.

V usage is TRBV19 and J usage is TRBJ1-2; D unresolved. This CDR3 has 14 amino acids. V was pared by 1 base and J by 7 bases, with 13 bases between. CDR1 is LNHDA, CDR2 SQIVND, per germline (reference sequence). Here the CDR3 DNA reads TGTGCCAGTAGTATAGTCGGAGGGCCCCCTGGCTACACCTTC. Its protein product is CASSIVGGPPGYTF.